These T cell receptor beta chains were read from a single sample in a study of control samples from healthy donors and cancer patients. Assay: immunoSEQ multiplex PCR; the TCRdb copy retains only in-frame clones and omits some. Among roughly 130,000 clones listed, over 85% were seen once. Specimen: blood. These TCRs come from a man aged 25 to 40 in good health. CDR3s include the opening cysteine and the closing phenylalanine or tryptophan. The order of the fields is V gene, J gene, CDR3 length, CDR3 protein.

TRBV7-9	TRBJ1-6	15	CASSLTLGANSPLHF
TRBV7-9	TRBJ2-6	17	CASSPGTGISGANVLTF
TRBV4-3	TRBJ2-1	15	CASSQDRLLGNEQFF
TRBV27	TRBJ2-1	13	CASRPGAYNEQFF
TRBV5-5	TRBJ1-6	14	CASSFRVQASPLHF
TRBV5-1	TRBJ2-5	15	CASSLVGGPGETQYF
TRBV16	TRBJ2-1	16	CASSPLGGSSYNEQFF
TRBV5-8	TRBJ1-2	13	CASSLGRQAGYTF
TRBV5-1	TRBJ2-1	15	CASSKIAGGYNEQFF
TRBV7-2	TRBJ1-5	13	CASSIRGDQPQHF
TRBV19	TRBJ1-3	15	CASSIDWLLGNTIYF
TRBV4-3	TRBJ1-1	16	CASSQDTKHLNTEAFF
TRBV18	TRBJ2-7	17	CASSLGASGGIRYEQYF
TRBV27	TRBJ1-6	12	CASSMNNSPLHF
TRBV6-5	TRBJ1-6	15	CASRTPDPYNSPLHF
TRBV11-1	TRBJ2-5	15	CASSRAQGIQETQYF
TRBV27	TRBJ2-1	14	CASSSPVRTHEQFF
TRBV6-5	TRBJ2-2	15	CASGVLAENTGELFF
TRBV21-1	TRBJ2-3	16	CASSNLGTRTTDTQYF
TRBV27	TRBJ1-2	16	CASSFLDLTGVAGYTF
TRBV27	TRBJ2-2	14	CASSLSWAAGELFF
TRBV9	TRBJ1-4	15	CASSVVGAPNEKLFF
TRBV5-1	TRBJ2-5	14	CASSSWDTQETQYF
TRBV12-3/TRBV12-4	TRBJ2-5	12	CASRGLHETQYF
TRBV3-1/TRBV3-2	TRBJ2-7	19	CASSQETSGGTAIWYEQYF
TRBV6-5	TRBJ2-3	12	CASTPGTDTQYF
TRBV19	TRBJ2-2	14	CASSTRGGVGELFF
TRBV27	TRBJ2-7	15	CASSLSTGGLDEQYF
TRBV11-2	TRBJ2-1	19	CASSTSGTGGPAGYNEQFF
TRBV5-4	TRBJ2-7	15	CASSLLGAGTYEQYF
TRBV6-2/TRBV6-3	TRBJ2-1	15	CASSYSLGGGHEQFF
TRBV7-6	TRBJ2-1	15	CASSQQGSSYNEQFF
TRBV27	TRBJ1-5	12	CASSLPGQPQHF
TRBV6-1	TRBJ1-2	15	CASSEAHTSPYGYTF
TRBV6-2/TRBV6-3	TRBJ1-5	16	CASRPHRTEGNQPQHF
TRBV11-3	TRBJ2-5	15	CASSLGGSRQETQYF
TRBV5-1	TRBJ2-7	13	CASSMDRAREQYF
TRBV27	TRBJ1-6	14	CASSFSSYNSPLHF
TRBV30	TRBJ1-4	14	CAWSPGARGEKLFF
TRBV12-3/TRBV12-4	TRBJ1-1	12	CASSTLNTEAFF
TRBV2	TRBJ1-3	16	CASRAPREATGNTIYF
TRBV24-1	TRBJ2-5	14	CATSDRDRQETQYF
TRBV6-2/TRBV6-3	TRBJ1-6	15	CASSYPAGGNSPLHF
TRBV5-1	TRBJ2-3	15	CASSRLAGGTDTQYF
TRBV6-6	TRBJ2-7	15	CASSSGRRQAYEQYF
TRBV5-1	TRBJ2-7	17	CASSLGLAGGISYEQYF
TRBV21-1	TRBJ1-4	15	CASSKRWTGVEKLFF
TRBV28	TRBJ2-1	14	CASSPGGPRNEQFF
TRBV6-5	TRBJ1-2	16	CASSYSDPHRNLGYTF
TRBV28	TRBJ1-5	14	CASSRRGWNQPQHF
TRBV9	TRBJ2-3	15	CASTGDTYSTDTQYF
TRBV27	TRBJ2-7	15	CASSPNPPGGYEQYF
TRBV7-2	TRBJ1-1	15	CASSLEGQINTEAFF
TRBV2	TRBJ1-4	16	CASSEARAATNEKLFF
TRBV19	TRBJ2-1	15	CASSRRTELYNEQFF
TRBV4-1	TRBJ2-3	18	CASSQIAQGGTNTDTQYF
TRBV7-2	TRBJ1-1	14	CASSLGGNKAEAFF
TRBV25-1	TRBJ2-5	15	CASSDTGTVQETQYF
TRBV7-9	TRBJ2-6	18	CASSSSGGGSSGANVLAF
TRBV19	TRBJ1-2	16	CASSADRVGMDHGYTF